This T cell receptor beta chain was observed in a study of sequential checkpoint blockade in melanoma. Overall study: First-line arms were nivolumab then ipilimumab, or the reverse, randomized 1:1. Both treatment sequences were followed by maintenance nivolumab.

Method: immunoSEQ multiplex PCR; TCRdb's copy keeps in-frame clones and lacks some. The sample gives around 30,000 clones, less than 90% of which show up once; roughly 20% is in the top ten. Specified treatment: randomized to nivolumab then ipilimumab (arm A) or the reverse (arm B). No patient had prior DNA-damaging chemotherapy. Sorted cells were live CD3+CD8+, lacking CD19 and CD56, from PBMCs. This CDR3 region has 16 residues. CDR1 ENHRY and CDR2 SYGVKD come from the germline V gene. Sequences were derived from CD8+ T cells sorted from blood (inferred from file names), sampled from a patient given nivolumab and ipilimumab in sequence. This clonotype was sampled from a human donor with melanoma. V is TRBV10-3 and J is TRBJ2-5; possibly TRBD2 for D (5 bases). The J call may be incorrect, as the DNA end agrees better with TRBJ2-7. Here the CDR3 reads CAISESEGLANYEQYF. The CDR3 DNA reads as TGTGCCATCAGTGAGTCAGAGGGTCTAGCTAACTACGAGCAGTACTTC.